This record looks at one T cell receptor (beta chain) sequence and its context. This sample is drawn from a study of blood T cell repertoires in COVID-19. Overall study: There were acute and convalescent COVID-19 samples, and they came from the United States, Italy and Spain. T cells, B-cell-depleted T cells, or PBMCs provided the cDNA or gDNA that served as material.

Source study methods: How many nucleated cells were present was estimated from reference gene primer amplification. The method was immunoSEQ multiplex PCR; TCRdb's version includes in-frame clones alone and lacks a portion of them. V, J and clone size are taken as reported in that table, and D and trimming were inferred from the DNA itself. The sample shows more than 110,000 clones, 85% to 90% of them seen only once. CDR3 size: 11 residues. V lost 2 bases and J 7 bases, leaving 6 bases between the germline ends. The V gene's germline CDR1 is KGHSH and CDR2 LQKENI. This chain uses TRBV18 with TRBJ2-7, with D hard to call. The sequencing sample was made of peripheral blood. This clonotype originated in a woman of 80 years or more with acute or convalescent COVID-19. CDR3: CASSPSSEQYF. CDR3 sequence (DNA): TGTGCCAGCTCACCATCGAGTGAGCAGTACTTC.